This entry lists 14 T cell receptor beta chains sequenced from one sample in a study of T cells in Graves' hyperthyroidism and ophthalmopathy. Amplification of TCR beta CDR3 regions used RNA as the template. TCR CDR3 regions were first amplified by RT-PCR with HTBI primers. Each CDR3 protein is one row after TCRdb ran MiXCR on the multiplex PCR reads. This sample has about 720,000 distinct CDR3 sequences; approximately 16% occur once, and the top ten carry around 8.1%. Sample: blood. These receptors were collected from a man younger than 35 with Graves' hyperthyroidism.

The sample holds many counts of this clonotype. The chain uses TRBV7-3 and TRBJ2-3; no reliable D call. Trimming pared 6 bases from V and 6 bases from J, leaving 16 bases between. The germline V gene has CDR1 SGHTA and CDR2 FQGTGA. The CDR3 covers 14 residues. The CDR3 sequence is CASRATATSDTQYF. The CDR3 DNA is TGTGCCAGCAGGGCCACAGCTACAAGCGATACGCAGTATTTT.

This clonotype has a count of ten or more. The rearrangement joins TRBV10-3 to TRBJ1-1; D is unclear. CDR1 and CDR2 (germline): ENHRY, SYGVKD. V shed 2 bases and J shed 3 bases, with 7 bases lying between them. This CDR3 region has 13 residues. Written as DNA, the CDR3 is TGTGCCATCAGTGAGGAGATGGACACTGAAGCTTTCTTT. Translation: CAISEEMDTEAFF.

This clonotype was counted ten times or more. The chain employs TRBV7-2 and TRBJ2-7; 7 nucleotides align to TRBD2. Germline trimming cut 2 bases from V and 1 base from J; bases unmatched to any gene: 5. The CDR3 totals 15 residues. Germline V gene data show CDR1 as SGHTA and CDR2 as FQGNSA. Here the CDR3 DNA reads TGTGCCAGCAGCTTACGGCGGGAGCGATCCTACGAGCAGTACTTC. Translating it yields CASSLRRERSYEQYF.

V is TRBV9 and J is TRBJ2-7, with TRBD1 matching 7 bases. Germline CDR1 reads SGDLS; CDR2 reads YYNGEE. This CDR3 spans 15 amino acids. The trim removed 2 bases at V and 3 bases at J, leaving 8 bases unmatched. In nucleotides, the CDR3 is TGTGCCAGCAGCGTTGTACCGGGACAGAGCTACGAGCAGTACTTC. This translates into CASSVVPGQSYEQYF.

The CDR3 DNA reads as TGTGCCAGCAAGGAGGGGGTGAGCAATCAGCCCCAGCATTTT. It is translated as CASKEGVSNQPQHF. The rearrangement links TRBV6-2 or TRBV6-3 to TRBJ1-5; tentatively, D is TRBD1 (6 bases). Between the trimmed V and J ends, which lost 7 bases and 1 base, there was a span of 11 bases. Germline V gene data show CDR1 as MNHEY and CDR2 as SVGEGT. This CDR3 region has 14 residues.

This chain uses TRBV19 with TRBJ1-1; D not certain. From germline, CDR1 is LNHDA and CDR2 SQIVND (reference sequence). V shed 5 bases and J shed 3 bases, with 7 bases lying between them. This CDR3 region has 12 residues. CDR3 nucleotide sequence: TGTGCCAGTAGTCAGAGCGACACTGAAGCTTTCTTT. It translates to CASSQSDTEAFF.

This chain connects TRBV6-1 to TRBJ2-7; tentatively, D is TRBD1 or TRBD2 (5 bases each). V lost 4 bases and J lost 1, with 11 bases in between. From germline, CDR1 is MNHNS and CDR2 SASEGT. The CDR3 length is 14 residues. The DNA of the CDR3 is TGTGCCAGCAGTGTATGGGGGTTGTCCTACGAGCAGTACTTC. It codes for CASSVWGLSYEQYF.

This clonotype was observed many times. The rearrangement joins TRBV10-3 to TRBJ2-7; 7 bases align to TRBD2. The germline V gene encodes CDR1 ENHRY and CDR2 SYGVKD. J lost 7 bases, V lost 2 bases, and 5 bases had no gene match. The CDR3 spans 13 residues. Here the CDR3 reads CAISEVGEGEQYF. The CDR3 region has the DNA TGTGCCATCAGTGAGGTCGGGGAGGGGGAGCAGTACTTC.

The rearrangement links TRBV20-1 to TRBJ2-1, with 12 positions matching TRBD2. J gave up 6 bases and V 5 bases, and 14 bases lay outside the gene matches. Germline-derived CDR1 and CDR2 are DFQATT and SNEGSKA (reference sequence). The CDR3 length is 17 residues. CDR3 DNA sequence: TGCAGTGCTTCTCAGCCTAGCGGGAGGGGTACGGGCAATGAGCAGTTCTTC. Translated, it gives CSASQPSGRGTGNEQFF.

The gene calls are TRBV5-1 and TRBJ1-2; 10 bases agree with TRBD1. Germline V gene data show CDR1 as SGHRS and CDR2 as YFSETQ. The CDR3 contains 13 residues. V trimming: 4 bases; J trimming: 8 bases; junction bases outside the gene matches: 5. The chain's CDR3 is CASSQGQGQGYTF. The DNA for the CDR3 is TGCGCCAGCAGCCAGGGACAGGGGCAAGGCTACACCTTC.

In this sample, this clonotype turned up many times. The chain employs TRBV20-1 and TRBJ2-3, with D perhaps matching TRBD1 or TRBD2 (5 bases each). Germline CDR1 reads DFQATT; CDR2 reads SNEGSKA (reference sequence). V lost 6 bases, J lost 0 bases, and 16 bases lay in between. This CDR3 spans 15 amino acids. The CDR3 nucleotides read TGCAGTGCCAACCCGGGACGGGAAAGCACAGATACGCAGTATTTT. The encoded protein is CSANPGRESTDTQYF.

Comment on this clonotype: The junction departs from germline at one end; a sequencing error may be responsible. The chain recombines TRBV28 with TRBJ2-6; D is unclear. There are 16 residues in the CDR3. Germline V lookup: CDR1 MDHEN, CDR2 SYDVKM. The CDR3 DNA reads as TGTGCCAGCATTTTAATGGGCTTACTTGGGGCCAACGTCCTGACTTTC. Translating it yields CASILMGLLGANVLTF.

This clonotype showed up just a few times. The rearrangement joins TRBV6-2 or TRBV6-3 to TRBJ2-2; D is undetermined. This CDR3 contains 15 residues. Trimming took 0 bases from V and 5 from J, leaving 10 bases between them. Per the germline V gene, CDR1 is MNHEY and CDR2 is SVGEGT. The CDR3 loop reads CASSYSLGKTGELFF. DNA for the CDR3: TGTGCCAGCAGTTACTCGTTAGGGAAAACCGGGGAGCTGTTTTTT.

This clonotype occurred many times. The chain recombines TRBV24-1 with TRBJ2-3; 11 bases map to TRBD2. CDR1 and CDR2 from the germline V gene are KGHDR and SFDVKD. The CDR3 has 20 residues. The ends lost 4 bases at V and 4 bases at J; junction bases unmatched: 18. The CDR3 region is CATSDRFGTSGGGVADTQYF. The CDR3 DNA sequence: TGTGCCACCAGTGACCGCTTCGGGACTAGCGGAGGGGGGGTTGCAGATACGCAGTATTTT.